The rows below give T cell receptor beta chains drawn from one sample of a study of blood T cells in healthy people across ages. One entry per CDR3 protein, called by TCRdb with MiXCR from the 5' RACE reads. The sample gives roughly 800,000 distinct CDR3 sequences, 20% to 30% of which show up once; roughly 9% is in the top ten. These data also featured in a second study, about T cells of mothers and their children.

Sample: blood. Receptor source: a boy younger than 18 in good health. The CDR3 runs from the conserved cysteine through the conserved F or W. A D gene is named only where the DNA matches it firmly. Part of the rows lack a size; the others show once, few, many or a class for expanded clones.

size: -; V: TRBV2; D: TRBD1; J: TRBJ1-4; CDR3: CASRDTGGTLFF; DNA: TGTGCCAGCAGAGACACAGGGGGCACTTTGTTTTTT
size: few; V: TRBV28; D: -; J: TRBJ2-1; CDR3: CASSLKRTYNEQFF; DNA: TGTGCCAGCAGTTTAAAGCGGACCTACAATGAGCAGTTCTTC
size: many; V: TRBV7-9; D: -; J: TRBJ2-7; CDR3: CASSLGIEQYF; DNA: TGTGCCAGCAGCTTAGGGATCGAGCAGTACTTC
size: -; V: TRBV19; D: -; J: TRBJ1-1; CDR3: CASTQRENPGTEAFF; DNA: TGTGCCAGTACCCAAAGGGAGAACCCGGGCACTGAAGCTTTCTTT
size: few; V: TRBV2; D: TRBD2; J: TRBJ2-1; CDR3: CASTGELAGGNEQFF; DNA: TGTGCCAGCACCGGGGAACTAGCGGGAGGAAATGAGCAGTTCTTC
size: few; V: TRBV12-3/TRBV12-4; D: TRBD2; J: TRBJ2-3; CDR3: CASYNPGGGTDTQYF; DNA: TGTGCCAGCTACAATCCGGGGGGGGGCACAGATACGCAGTATTTT
size: -; V: TRBV6-5; D: -; J: TRBJ1-3; CDR3: CASLLSTRAGNTIYF; DNA: TGTGCCAGCCTGCTGTCCACGAGGGCTGGAAACACCATATATTTT
size: -; V: TRBV5-1; D: TRBD2; J: TRBJ2-3; CDR3: CASSTHGTSGEDTQYF; DNA: TGCGCCAGCAGCACCCACGGGACTAGCGGGGAAGATACGCAGTATTTT
size: -; V: TRBV7-7; D: -; J: TRBJ2-2; CDR3: CASSPVATGELFF; DNA: TGTGCTAGCAGCCCAGTCGCAACCGGGGAGCTGTTTTTT
size: few; V: TRBV6-1; D: TRBD2; J: TRBJ2-7; CDR3: CASRGTSGPTYEQYF; DNA: TGTGCCAGCAGGGGGACTAGCGGGCCTACCTACGAGCAGTACTTC
size: few; V: TRBV10-3; D: TRBD2; J: TRBJ2-5; CDR3: CAIGGDQETQYF; DNA: TGTGCCATCGGGGGGGACCAAGAGACCCAGTACTTC
size: -; V: TRBV6-1; D: -; J: TRBJ2-7; CDR3: CASSDEGGPYEQYF; DNA: TGTGCCAGCAGTGATGAAGGGGGGCCCTACGAGCAGTACTTC
size: -; V: TRBV10-3; D: -; J: TRBJ1-5; CDR3: CATRTGTDFNQPQHF; DNA: TGTGCCACCCGAACCGGGACGGACTTTAATCAGCCCCAGCATTTT
size: -; V: TRBV27; D: -; J: TRBJ2-1; CDR3: CASSAGVNIVDEPLF; DNA: TGTGCCAGCAGTGCAGGGGTTAATATAGTCGATGAGCCCCTCTTC
size: few; V: TRBV9; D: TRBD2; J: TRBJ2-1; CDR3: CASSVDGGAADEQFF; DNA: TGTGCCAGCAGCGTAGACGGGGGGGCCGCTGATGAGCAGTTCTTC
size: -; V: TRBV3-1; D: TRBD1; J: TRBJ2-1; CDR3: CASSRTRDREILFF; DNA: TGTGCCAGCAGCCGAACCCGGGACAGGGAAATTCTGTTCTTC
size: few; V: TRBV12-3/TRBV12-4; D: -; J: TRBJ2-1; CDR3: CASHGYNEQFF; DNA: TGTGCCAGCCACGGATACAATGAGCAGTTCTTC
size: -; V: TRBV7-2; D: -; J: TRBJ1-1; CDR3: CASSPWTEFGAFF; DNA: TGTGCCAGCAGCCCCTGGACAGAGTTCGGGGCTTTCTTT
size: -; V: TRBV20-1; D: TRBD2; J: TRBJ2-3; CDR3: CSARSPAGGTDTQYF; DNA: TGCAGTGCTAGAAGCCCAGCGGGGGGTACAGATACGCAGTATTTT
size: once; V: TRBV28; D: TRBD2; J: TRBJ2-1; CDR3: CASDRDPTGGNEQFF; DNA: TGTGCCAGCGACCGGGACCCAACGGGGGGCAATGAGCAGTTCTTC
size: -; V: TRBV7-3; D: -; J: TRBJ2-3; CDR3: CASSGGSPSSDTQYF; DNA: TGTGCCAGCAGTGGCGGAAGCCCATCCTCGGATACGCAGTATTTT
size: -; V: TRBV7-9; D: -; J: TRBJ2-2; CDR3: CASSTLLRDSTGELFF; DNA: TGTGCCAGCAGCACTCTTTTGAGGGATAGCACCGGGGAGCTGTTTTTT
size: few; V: TRBV10-3; D: -; J: TRBJ2-3; CDR3: CAISESQPFTDTQYF; DNA: TGTGCCATCAGTGAGTCCCAACCTTTCACAGATACGCAGTATTTT
size: many; V: TRBV5-1; D: -; J: TRBJ2-7; CDR3: CASSLISGPYEQYF; DNA: TGCGCCAGCAGCTTGATATCAGGTCCCTACGAGCAGTACTTC
size: -; V: TRBV4-3; D: -; J: TRBJ2-7; CDR3: CASSQVRGHEQYF; DNA: TGCGCCAGCAGCCAAGTGAGGGGACACGAGCAGTACTTC
size: -; V: TRBV28; D: TRBD1; J: TRBJ2-5; CDR3: CASSSRQGFGETQYF; DNA: TGTGCCAGCAGCTCACGACAGGGGTTCGGCGAGACCCAGTACTTC
size: -; V: TRBV27; D: -; J: TRBJ1-2; CDR3: CASRSPGTYYGYTF; DNA: TGTGCCAGCCGATCCCCCGGGACATACTATGGCTACACCTTC
size: few; V: TRBV7-7; D: TRBD2; J: TRBJ2-3; CDR3: CASSLGRDRTDTQYF; DNA: TGTGCTAGCAGCTTAGGGAGGGATCGCACAGATACGCAGTATTTT
size: few; V: TRBV6-1; D: -; J: TRBJ2-1; CDR3: CASSEQDNEQFF; DNA: TGTGCCAGCAGTGAGCAGGACAATGAGCAGTTCTTC
size: few; V: TRBV7-2; D: TRBD2; J: TRBJ2-5; CDR3: CASSLGAGGSKTQYF; DNA: TGTGCCAGCAGCTTAGGGGCGGGAGGGTCAAAGACCCAGTACTTC
size: few; V: TRBV5-6; D: TRBD1; J: TRBJ1-1; CDR3: CASSLAWTGMNTEAFF; DNA: TGTGCCAGCAGCTTGGCTTGGACAGGTATGAACACTGAAGCTTTCTTT
size: -; V: TRBV11-2; D: -; J: TRBJ2-7; CDR3: CASSLDQGEQYF; DNA: TGTGCCAGCAGCTTAGATCAAGGCGAGCAGTACTTC
size: -; V: TRBV25-1; D: -; J: TRBJ2-3; CDR3: CASSEYGGAADTQYF; DNA: TGTGCCAGCAGTGAATACGGGGGCGCGGCAGATACGCAGTATTTT
size: -; V: TRBV30; D: -; J: TRBJ2-3; CDR3: CAREPGATDTQYF; DNA: TGTGCACGTGAACCAGGGGCCACAGATACGCAGTATTTT
size: few; V: TRBV20-1; D: TRBD2; J: TRBJ2-7; CDR3: CSARLTGGYEQYF; DNA: TGCAGTGCTAGATTGACGGGAGGCTACGAGCAGTACTTC
size: few; V: TRBV18; D: TRBD1; J: TRBJ2-4; CDR3: CASSPGQGENIQYF; DNA: TGTGCCAGCTCACCGGGGCAGGGGGAAAACATTCAGTACTTC
size: -; V: TRBV2; D: -; J: TRBJ2-1; CDR3: CASPGGLSNEQFF; DNA: TGTGCCAGCCCTGGGGGGCTCTCTAATGAGCAGTTCTTC
size: -; V: TRBV4-3; D: TRBD1; J: TRBJ1-6; CDR3: CTSSQGTASPLHF; DNA: TGCACCAGCAGCCAAGGGACAGCGTCACCCCTCCACTTT
size: -; V: TRBV6-1; D: -; J: TRBJ2-4; CDR3: CASSEAGSGYIQYF; DNA: TGTGCCAGCAGTGAAGCCGGGTCAGGGTACATTCAGTACTTC